These 17 T cell receptor beta chains were sequenced from one sample in a study of blood T cell repertoires in COVID-19. Data came from immunoSEQ multiplex PCR; TCRdb stores just in-frame clones and leaves some out. The table lists over 150,000 clones, 80% to 90% of them singletons, with about 1% in the top ten. Sequencing used peripheral blood. Receptors were obtained from a woman under 30 who had recovered from COVID-19.

This chain uses TRBV4-2 with TRBJ2-4, with D uncertain. The CDR3 contains 15 residues. Trimming stripped 1 base from V and 6 bases from J, with 13 bases between. Germline V gene sequence: CDR1 LGHNA, CDR2 YNFKEQ. The CDR3: CASSQADWPGNIQYF. The DNA for the CDR3 is TGTGCCAGCAGCCAAGCCGACTGGCCGGGAAACATTCAGTACTTC.

This rearrangement joins TRBV7-2 to TRBJ1-2, with a tentative D call TRBD1 (6 bases). CDR3 length: 14 amino acids. The V end lost 5 bases, the J end lost 4 bases, and 14 bases lay between the germline ends. Looked up from germline, CDR1 is SGHTA and CDR2 is FQGNSA. The CDR3 DNA reads TGTGCCAGCAGCCCAAGGACAGAGCTCTATGGCTACACCTTC. As protein: CASSPRTELYGYTF.

The chain uses TRBV24-1 and TRBJ2-1; 9 bases are a match to TRBD1. This CDR3 is 14 amino acids long. V dropped 7 bases and J dropped 7; count of bases not matched to a gene: 7. CDR1 is KGHDR, CDR2 SFDVKD, per germline. CDR3 DNA: TGTGCCACCAGCCGGACAGGGGTTGCGAATGAGCAGTTCTTC. This sequence encodes CATSRTGVANEQFF.

This chain links TRBV11-2 with TRBJ1-1, with a weak D call TRBD1 (5 bases). The germline V and J ends were trimmed by 1 base and 1 base, with 13 bases remaining between them. The CDR3 consists of 16 residues. The germline V gene encodes CDR1 SGHAT and CDR2 FQNNGV. For the CDR3, the DNA is TGTGCCAGCAGCTTAGGGCAGGGAACCTGGAACACTGAAGCTTTCTTT. Its protein is CASSLGQGTWNTEAFF.

CDR3 DNA sequence: TGTGCCAGCAGCCCAACTAGCGGGAACTACAATGAGCAGTTCTTC. Translation gives CASSPTSGNYNEQFF. The chain recombines TRBV7-6 with TRBJ2-1; 10 nucleotides match TRBD2. V shed 5 bases, J shed 3 bases, and the junction held 4 bases outside the gene matches. CDR3 length: 15 residues. Germline-derived CDR1 and CDR2 are SGHVS and FNYEAQ.

This clone has a handful of counts. The rearrangement uses TRBV6-5 and TRBJ2-5; 7 bases align to TRBD2. The CDR3 contains 14 residues. Unmatched junction bases numbered 6, after V lost 2 bases and J lost 6 bases. Germline-derived CDR1 and CDR2 are MNHEY and SVGAGI. CDR3 protein: CASSYTGGVQTQYF. The CDR3 region has the DNA TGTGCCAGCAGTTACACGGGGGGAGTGCAGACCCAGTACTTC.

V is TRBV6-2 or TRBV6-3 and J is TRBJ2-1, with TRBD1 matching 9 bases. Per germline, CDR1 MNHEY and CDR2 SVGEGT. Unmatched junction bases numbered 6, after V lost 5 bases and J lost 7 bases. This CDR3 has 14 amino acids. CDR3 nucleotide sequence: TGTGCCAGCAGTGGGGACAGGGAGGTTAATGAGCAGTTCTTC. This translates into CASSGDREVNEQFF.

As DNA, the CDR3 is TGTGCCACCAGTGAGACAGGGAATACGGACATTCAGTACTTC. Translated, it gives CATSETGNTDIQYF. V and J are TRBV24-1 and TRBJ2-4; TRBD1 agrees at 7 bases. The CDR3 sequence is 14 residues long. Germline V gene sequence: CDR1 KGHDR, CDR2 SFDVKD. The V segment lost 4 bases and the J segment 8 bases; nucleotides outside the gene matches: 7.

This clone turned up a few times. This chain links TRBV5-6 with TRBJ2-1; D possibly corresponds to TRBD2 (6 bases). Trimming pared 2 bases from V and 7 bases from J, leaving 13 bases between. The CDR3 runs to 14 residues. In germline, CDR1 is SGHDT, CDR2 YYEEEE. CDR3 coding DNA: TGTGCCAGCAGCTTCGGGGGAGAAGGGAATGAGCAGTTCTTC. This encodes CASSFGGEGNEQFF.

V is TRBV9 and J is TRBJ2-5; 10 nucleotides match TRBD1. The CDR3 sequence is 16 residues long. Germline V gives CDR1 SGDLS, CDR2 YYNGEE. V dropped 4 bases and J dropped 1; count of bases not matched to a gene: 7. The CDR3: CASSHRQGAPQETQYF. DNA of the CDR3: TGTGCCAGCAGCCATCGACAGGGGGCGCCCCAAGAGACCCAGTACTTC.

The J gene is TRBJ2-2, the V gene TRBV24-1; maybe TRBD1 (6 bases). Trimming cost V 3 bases and J 1 base, with 14 bases left between them. Germline-derived CDR1 and CDR2 are KGHDR and SFDVKD. The CDR3 sequence is 17 residues long. CDR3 DNA: TGTGCCACCAGTGATCCCTTACAGGGCGAGAACACCGGGGAGCTGTTTTTT. Translating it yields CATSDPLQGENTGELFF.

The rearrangement uses TRBV5-5 and TRBJ2-1; D is perhaps TRBD2 (5 bases). The V gene lost 4 bases and the J gene lost 1 base, with 12 bases spanning the gap. The CDR3 is 15 amino acids. Germline-derived CDR1 and CDR2 are SGHKS and YYEKEE (reference sequence). CDR3 bases: TGTGCCAGCAGCCCCGGGATCCCTTCCTACAATGAGCAGTTCTTC. Its translation is CASSPGIPSYNEQFF.

The rearrangement joins TRBV11-2 to TRBJ2-2, with a possible D match to TRBD1 (5 bases). The CDR3 consists of 18 residues. The germline V gene has CDR1 SGHAT and CDR2 FQNNGV. Trimming took 1 base from V and 1 from J, leaving 16 bases between them. DNA for the CDR3: TGTGCCAGCAGCTTAGGGGGCTTGAGACGGGTGAACACCGGGGAGCTGTTTTTT. Its translation: CASSLGGLRRVNTGELFF.

This sequence joins TRBV7-2 and TRBJ2-1, with TRBD2 matching over 8 bases. Germline CDR1 reads SGHTA; CDR2 reads FQGNSA. The ends lost 2 bases at V and 3 bases at J; junction bases unmatched: 6. The CDR3 has 16 amino acids. The CDR3 DNA reads as TGTGCCAGCAGCTTACGGAGCGGGAGTATCTACAATGAGCAGTTCTTC. It is translated as CASSLRSGSIYNEQFF.

The chain carries TRBV9 and TRBJ2-1; TRBD1 matches 8 bases. The CDR3 is 15 amino acids. V trimming: 4 bases; J trimming: 5 bases; junction bases outside the gene matches: 8. Germline values: CDR1 SGDLS, CDR2 YYNGEE. This chain's CDR3 is CASSTGQGRHNEQFF. The CDR3, as DNA: TGTGCCAGCAGCACAGGACAGGGACGCCACAATGAGCAGTTCTTC. The variable domain in full, completed from reference TRBV9 and TRBJ2-1, reads DSGVTQTPKHLITATGQRVTLRCSPRSGDLSVYWYQQSLDQGLQFLIQYYNGEERAKGNILERFSAQQFPDLHSELNLSSLELGDSALYFCASSTGQGRHNEQFFGPGTRLTVL.

This clone was recorded only once. This chain links TRBV9 with TRBJ1-2; 8 bases match TRBD1. V was pared by 2 bases and J by 11 bases, with 5 bases of the junction left unmatched. Germline-derived CDR1 and CDR2 are SGDLS and YYNGEE. CDR3 length: 12 residues. Here the CDR3 DNA reads TGTGCCAGCAGCGTGCCAGGGGGCAAGTACACCTTC. Its translation is CASSVPGGKYTF.

The chain combines TRBV27 with TRBJ2-1, with D perhaps TRBD1 (6 bases). Germline CDR1 is MNHEY and CDR2 is SMNVEV (reference sequence). The germline V and J ends were trimmed by 6 bases and 8 bases, with 29 bases remaining between them. This CDR3 is 18 amino acids long. The CDR3 reads CASSLVGGDAPFADEQFF. The CDR3 DNA is TGTGCCAGCAGCCTCGTAGGGGGTGACGCTCCCTTCGCAGATGAGCAGTTCTTC.